Detailed here is one TCR beta chain. Original handling: For nucleated cells, counts were estimated from reference gene primer amplification. Clones were sequenced by immunoSEQ multiplex PCR, and TCRdb holds only the in-frame ones, with some missing. V and J calls and clone size follow that table, whereas D and trimming were derived from the DNA. Of about 230,000 clones listed, 83% are singletons. The data are from a study of blood T cell repertoires in COVID-19. At the level of the study: Acute-phase and convalescent COVID-19 samples originated in the United States, Italy and Spain. Nucleic acid was either cDNA or gDNA, and it came from T cells, B-cell-depleted T cells, or PBMCs.

The specimen sequenced was peripheral blood. The TCR was taken from a woman under 40 with COVID-19, enrolled during active disease.

Here the CDR3 DNA reads TGTGCCAGCAGTTACTCGAAGCGGGCCGGCACAGATACGCAGTATTTT. Translating gives CASSYSKRAGTDTQYF. This chain links TRBV6-5 with TRBJ2-3; tentative D call: TRBD2 (6 bases). Germline CDR1 reads MNHEY; CDR2 reads SVGAGI. This CDR3 comprises 16 residues. Trimming removed 0 bases from V and 1 base from J, with 11 bases in between.